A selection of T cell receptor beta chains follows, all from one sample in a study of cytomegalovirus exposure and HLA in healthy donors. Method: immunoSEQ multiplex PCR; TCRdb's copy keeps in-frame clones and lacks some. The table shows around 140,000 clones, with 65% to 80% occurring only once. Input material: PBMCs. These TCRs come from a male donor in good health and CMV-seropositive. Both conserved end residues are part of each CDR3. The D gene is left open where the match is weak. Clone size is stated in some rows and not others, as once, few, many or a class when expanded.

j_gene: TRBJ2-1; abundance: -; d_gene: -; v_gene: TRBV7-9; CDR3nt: TGTGCCAGCAGCTCGTCAGAAAACAATGAGCAGTTCTTC; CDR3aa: CASSSSENNEQFF
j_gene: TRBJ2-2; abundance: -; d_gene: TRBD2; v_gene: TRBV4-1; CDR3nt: TGCGCCAGCAGCCCGGATAGCGGGGGGGCGGGCGGGGAGCTGTTTTTT; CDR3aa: CASSPDSGGAGGELFF
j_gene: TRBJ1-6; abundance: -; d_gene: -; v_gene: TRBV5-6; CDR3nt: TGTGCCAGCAGCACCCTATCGGGGAGCTCCTATAATTCACCCCTCCACTTT; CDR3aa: CASSTLSGSSYNSPLHF
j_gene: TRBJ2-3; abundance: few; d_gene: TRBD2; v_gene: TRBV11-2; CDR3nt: TGTGCCAGCAGCTGGGGGAGGGACGCTGCACGTTCGCAGTGGTTT; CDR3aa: CASSWGRDAARSQWF
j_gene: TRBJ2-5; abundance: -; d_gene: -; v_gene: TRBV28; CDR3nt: TGTGCCAGCAGTTTCCCACAGCAAGAGACCCAGTACTTC; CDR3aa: CASSFPQQETQYF
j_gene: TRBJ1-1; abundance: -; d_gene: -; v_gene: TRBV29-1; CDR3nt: TGCAGCGTTACGACAGCCCCGAGTAGCACCACTGAAGCTTTCTTT; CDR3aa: CSVTTAPSSTTEAFF
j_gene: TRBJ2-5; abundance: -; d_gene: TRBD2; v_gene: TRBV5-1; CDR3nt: TGCGCCAGCAGCCCAACTATAGCGGGAGGGGGGCCGACCCAGTACTTC; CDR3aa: CASSPTIAGGGPTQYF
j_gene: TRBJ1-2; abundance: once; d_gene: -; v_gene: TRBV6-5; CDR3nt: TGTGCCAGCAGCGAGACAGGCTATGGCTACACCTTC; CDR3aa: CASSETGYGYTF
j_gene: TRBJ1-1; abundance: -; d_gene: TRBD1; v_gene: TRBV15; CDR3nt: TGTGCCACCAGCAGGGACAGGGGGCTCAGGACTGAAGCTTTCTTT; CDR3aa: CATSRDRGLRTEAFF
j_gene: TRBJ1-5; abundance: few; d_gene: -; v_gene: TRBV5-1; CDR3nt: TGCGCCAGCAGCTTGGAGGGGGATAGCAATCAGCCCCAGCATTTT; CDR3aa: CASSLEGDSNQPQHF
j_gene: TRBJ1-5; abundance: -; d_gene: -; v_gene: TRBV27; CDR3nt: TGTGCCAGCAGCTTACTAGAGAATAGCAATCAGCCCCAGCATTTT; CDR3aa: CASSLLENSNQPQHF
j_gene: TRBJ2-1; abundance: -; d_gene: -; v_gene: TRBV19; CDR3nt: TGTGCCAGTCGACCTGTCGGGGGACCCTACAATGAGCAGTTCTTC; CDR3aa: CASRPVGGPYNEQFF